The rows below give T cell receptor beta chains drawn from one sample of a study of CXCR3-negative and CXCR3-positive naive CD8 T cells. TCRdb reprocessed the 5' RACE reads and stores each CDR3 protein as one record, lacking DNA. This sample contains tens of thousands of distinct CDR3 sequences. Material: naive CXCR3+ CD8+ T cells from blood. The source of these receptors is a human donor in good health. Some clones in this sample may be carry-over from other donors' samples. The CDR3 runs from the conserved cysteine through the conserved F or W.

v_call	j_call	cdr3_aa
TRBV4-1	TRBJ2-7	CASSQAPGVAGGPSYEQYF
TRBV20-1	TRBJ1-5	CSARSLDSADSNQPQHF
TRBV24-1	TRBJ2-2	CATSDSTSGRAAGELFF
TRBV6-5	TRBJ1-1	CASSYGDGPNTEAFF
TRBV28	TRBJ1-5	CASSDRGNQPQHF
TRBV27	TRBJ2-1	CASSLTSGGGYNEQFF
TRBV6-6	TRBJ2-2	CASSYGTGELFF
TRBV27	TRBJ2-6	CASSTGANVLTF
TRBV12-3/TRBV12-4	TRBJ1-1	CASSPGTGSMNTEAFF
TRBV28	TRBJ2-7	CASSLRGTRSEYEQYF
TRBV29-1	TRBJ1-1	CSVLHSMNTEAFF
TRBV6-4	TRBJ2-2	CASSEDPGLVPGELFF
TRBV29-1	TRBJ1-2	CSVRTGISNYGYTF
TRBV6-6	TRBJ2-3	CASSYTRTGTDTQYF
TRBV2	TRBJ2-5	CASSEIANQETQYF
TRBV3-1	TRBJ2-7	CASSPGQGVYEQYF
TRBV5-1	TRBJ2-1	CASSLPTSEPYNEQFF
TRBV20-1	TRBJ1-6	CSARDMSRTLSSYNSPLHF
TRBV12-3/TRBV12-4	TRBJ2-4	CASSDWTGKNIQYF
TRBV10-2	TRBJ1-2	CASSVGQGADGYTF
TRBV25-1	TRBJ1-2	CASSDGYGYTF
TRBV20-1	TRBJ2-7	CSAREDSSYEQYF